This T cell receptor (beta chain) comes out of a study of glioma-infiltrating T cells. The V end lost 6 bases, the J end lost 2 bases, and 16 bases lay between the germline ends. CDR1 and CDR2 (germline): SGHTA, FQGNSA. The CDR3 extends over 16 amino acids. This clonotype has more than one count but fewer than ten. Its target is unknown. TCR alpha and beta CDR3 regions were amplified from RNA using iRepertoire nested multiplex PCR. Tissue mRNA or PBMC total RNA, about 90-450 ng, went into one-step reverse transcription and amplification. Via MiXCR, TCRdb re-called the multiplex PCR reads, giving one row per CDR3 protein. The sample shows fewer than 500,000 distinct CDR3 sequences, 35% to 45% of them seen only once. Overall study results and limits: Patients with low tissue-blood divergence carried a signature set of shared blood CDR3 motifs. Only very few CDR3 sequences appeared in both tissue and blood.

This receptor was identified in a human donor with low-grade glioma or glioblastoma, undergoing nonglioma brain surgery, or in good health (not recorded which). J is TRBJ2-2 and V is TRBV7-2; D might be TRBD1 (6 bases). What was sequenced was glioma tissue, nonneoplastic brain tissue, or PBMCs (not recorded which). The CDR3: CASRTTGTLNTGELFF. The CDR3 DNA sequence: TGTGCCAGCAGAACTACCGGGACACTAAACACCGGGGAGCTGTTTTTT. Together with reference TRBV7-2 and TRBJ2-2, the CDR3 gives the full variable domain: GAGVSQSPSNKVTEKGKDVELRCDPISGHTALYWYRQSLGQGLEFLIYFQGNSAPDKSGLPSDRFSAERTGGSVSTLTIQRTQQEDSAVYLCASRTTGTLNTGELFFGEGSRLTVL.